Listed here are 16 T cell receptor beta chains from one sample, sequenced in a study of blood T cell repertoires in COVID-19. Only in-frame clones appear in the TCRdb table, and some are missing; sequencing was by immunoSEQ multiplex PCR. This table holds about 84,000 clones, 70% to 85% found once. The source material was peripheral blood. These receptors originate from a man aged 45-65 years with active or convalescent COVID-19.

The chain is built from TRBV14 and TRBJ1-1; no clear D. The V end lost 1 base, the J end lost 3 bases, and 9 bases lay between the germline ends. Germline V lookup: CDR1 SGHDN, CDR2 FVKESK. This CDR3 comprises 14 residues. The CDR3 loop reads CASSQVSSYTEAFF. The CDR3, as DNA: TGTGCCAGCAGCCAAGTCTCGTCGTACACTGAAGCTTTCTTT.

The chain links TRBV6-4 to TRBJ2-3; D is possibly TRBD2 (5 bases). Per the germline V gene, CDR1 is MRHNA and CDR2 is SNTAGT. The V and J ends lost 3 bases and 4 bases respectively, with 8 bases between them. This CDR3 spans 13 amino acids. CDR3 sequence reads: CASSEQAADTQYF. In DNA form, the CDR3 reads TGTGCCAGCAGTGAACAAGCGGCAGATACGCAGTATTTT.

This clone came up a few times. This chain uses TRBV3-1 (or the pseudogene TRBV3-2) with TRBJ1-1; 8 bases fit TRBD1. Losses at the gene ends were 3 bases for V and 4 bases for J; bases not matched to a gene: 4. The germline CDR1 and CDR2 sequences are LGHDT and YNNKEL (reference sequence). This CDR3 region has 14 residues. CDR3 sequence: CASSHSDRGTEAFF. The DNA of the CDR3 is TGTGCCAGCAGCCACTCAGACAGGGGCACTGAAGCTTTCTTT.

The V and J genes are TRBV13 and TRBJ2-7; 7 bases are shared with TRBD2. V lost 5 bases and J lost 6; bases outside the gene matches: 13. The CDR3 is made up of 15 amino acids. Germline V CDR1 and CDR2: PRHDT, FYEKMQ (reference sequence). CDR3 coding DNA: TGTGCCAGCAGCGCTTGGGGTGGCGCGGGAGTCGAGCAGTACTTC. Translating gives CASSAWGGAGVEQYF.

This clone was recorded at least ten times. The chain links TRBV5-1 to TRBJ1-2; D is perhaps TRBD1 (5 bases). V was cut by 1 base and J by 0 bases, with 13 bases left in between. This CDR3 contains 16 residues. Germline CDR1 is SGHRS and CDR2 is YFSETQ. The CDR3 protein is CASSLPTGPSNYGYTF. Here the CDR3 DNA reads TGCGCCAGCAGCTTGCCCACAGGACCGTCTAACTATGGCTACACCTTC.

V and J are TRBV3-1 (or the pseudogene TRBV3-2) and TRBJ2-7; 10 bases fit TRBD1. The CDR3 is made up of 14 amino acids. The V gene end was trimmed by 4 bases and the J gene end by 2 bases; junction bases not matched to a gene: 2. The germline gives CDR1 LGHDT, CDR2 YNNKEL (reference sequence). CDR3 in DNA: TGTGCCAGCAGCCGCGGGACAGGGGCCTACGAGCAGTACTTC. Its protein product is CASSRGTGAYEQYF.

The chain joins TRBV7-8 to TRBJ2-6; tentatively, D is TRBD1 (6 bases). CDR1 SGHVS and CDR2 FQNEAQ come from the germline V gene. This CDR3 is 19 amino acids long. V lost 0 bases and J lost 0, with 15 bases in between. Written as DNA, the CDR3 is TGTGCCAGCAGCTTAGCCCGAGGGGGTCTAAGCTCTGGGGCCAACGTCCTGACTTTC. Translated, it gives CASSLARGGLSSGANVLTF.

The chain employs TRBV7-9 and TRBJ2-3, with 10 nucleotides matching TRBD2. This CDR3 is 16 amino acids long. Germline V gene sequence: CDR1 SEHNR, CDR2 FQNEAQ (reference sequence). The V segment lost 7 bases and the J segment 2 bases; nucleotides outside the gene matches: 9. The CDR3 DNA reads TGTGCCAGCACCCAGACTAGCGGGTTTTCCACAGATACGCAGTATTTT. It yields the protein CASTQTSGFSTDTQYF.

This clone was found a few times. The chain employs TRBV7-6 and TRBJ2-1, with D maybe TRBD2 (7 bases). Between the trimmed V and J ends, which lost 5 bases and 5 bases, there was a span of 16 bases. The CDR3 spans 15 residues. Germline values: CDR1 SGHVS, CDR2 FNYEAQ. The CDR3 loop is CASSERGRGHNEQFF. In DNA, the CDR3 is TGTGCCAGCAGCGAAAGGGGGAGGGGCCACAATGAGCAGTTCTTC.

The chain carries TRBV2 and TRBJ1-6, with 9 bases identical to TRBD1. Per the germline V gene, CDR1 is SNHLY and CDR2 is FYNNEI. The CDR3 loop spans 15 amino acids. The trim removed 6 bases at V and 9 bases at J, leaving 9 bases unmatched. The CDR3 DNA sequence: TGTGCCAGCAGCGCGACAGGGGGATTGGGTTCACCCCTCCACTTT. As protein: CASSATGGLGSPLHF.

This clone was seen many times. The chain employs TRBV19 and TRBJ1-5; D unresolved. The CDR3 has 17 amino acids. Deletions cut 0 bases from V and 4 bases from J, with 16 bases between. Germline V lookup: CDR1 LNHDA, CDR2 SQIVND (reference sequence). Here the CDR3 reads CASSIDHDSQANQPQHF. The CDR3 DNA reads as TGTGCCAGTAGTATAGATCATGATTCGCAGGCTAATCAGCCCCAGCATTTT.

The chain carries TRBV28 and TRBJ2-5; 7 nucleotides match TRBD1. The V segment lost 7 bases and the J segment 5 bases; nucleotides outside the gene matches: 7. The CDR3 runs to 13 residues. Germline CDR1 and CDR2: MDHEN and SYDVKM. The CDR3 DNA is TGTGCCAGCAAAAGGGGGCCGGGGGAGACCCAGTACTTC. This encodes CASKRGPGETQYF.

The chain is built from TRBV2 and TRBJ2-7, with TRBD2 matching 9 bases. Unmatched junction bases numbered 8, after V lost 6 bases and J lost 5 bases. Germline-derived CDR1 and CDR2 are SNHLY and FYNNEI. The CDR3 spans 14 residues. The CDR3: CASRGRGGPHEQYF. CDR3 bases: TGTGCCAGCAGGGGGCGGGGGGGCCCCCACGAGCAGTACTTC. Together with reference TRBV2 and TRBJ2-7, the CDR3 gives the full variable domain: EPEVTQTPSHQVTQMGQEVILRCVPISNHLYFYWYRQILGQKVEFLVSFYNNEISEKSEIFDDQFSVERPDGSNFTLKIRSTKLEDSAMYFCASRGRGGPHEQYFGPGTRLTVT.

The chain is built from TRBV12-5 and TRBJ2-7; the D gene is possibly TRBD2 (6 bases). This CDR3 contains 12 residues. CDR1 is LGHNT, CDR2 FRNRAP, per germline. V gave up 4 bases and J gave up 6 bases, with 10 bases separating them. CDR3 DNA sequence: TGTGCTAGTGGTTGGGGGGTGAGCGAGCAGTACTTC. Residues: CASGWGVSEQYF.

The chain joins TRBV5-4 to TRBJ2-3, with 12 bases matching TRBD2. Trimming took 3 bases from V and 3 from J; bases not matched to a gene: 5. CDR3 length: 16 amino acids. From germline, CDR1 is SGHNT and CDR2 YYREEE (reference sequence). The CDR3 here is CASSSPSGGATDTQYF. The CDR3 region has the DNA TGTGCCAGCAGCTCCCCTAGCGGGGGGGCAACAGATACGCAGTATTTT.

A remark on this clone: One junction end does not reproduce the germline sequence, and a read error may be involved. The V call is TRBV2, the J call TRBJ2-7, with 11 bases lining up with TRBD2. Germline-derived CDR1 and CDR2 are SNHLY and FYNNEI. The CDR3 length is 13 residues. The DNA of the CDR3 is TGTGCCAGCAGTGAAAGCGGCGGGCTAGCGGGAGGCTTC. This translates into CASSESGGLAGGF.